Following are 2 T cell receptor beta chains from one sample sequenced in a study of PD-L1 blockade in urothelial cancer. Time point reported: peripheral blood 6 weeks after treatment start. Libraries were prepared by immunoSEQ multiplex PCR; TCRdb keeps only in-frame clonotypes and omits some of them. The repertoire holds under 20,000 clones, with about 83% as singletons. The source material was PBMCs, sampled around atezolizumab (anti-PD-L1) treatment. The receptors derive from a man in his fifties or sixties with urothelial cancer.

This chain connects TRBV27 to TRBJ2-1; 8 positions agree with TRBD2. This CDR3 region has 15 residues. CDR1 is MNHEY, CDR2 SMNVEV, per germline (reference sequence). Trimming at V came to 7 bases and at J to 4 bases, leaving 9 bases not matched to a gene. The CDR3 DNA sequence: TGTGCCAGCATGTTCGGGAGGGCCGGATACAATGAGCAGTTCTTC. This encodes CASMFGRAGYNEQFF.

This clone came up once. V usage is TRBV27 and J usage is TRBJ2-1; possibly TRBD1 for D (5 bases). Germline CDR1 and CDR2: MNHEY and SMNVEV (reference sequence). The CDR3 length is 14 residues. V lost 5 bases, J lost 5 bases, and 13 bases lay in between. CDR3 DNA sequence: TGTGCCAGCAGTAGGGGAACGGCGAACAATGAGCAGTTCTTC. It translates to CASSRGTANNEQFF.